A selection of T cell receptor beta chains follows, all from one sample in a study of blood T cell repertoires in COVID-19. The protocol was immunoSEQ multiplex PCR, while the TCRdb copy is restricted to in-frame clones and leaves out a portion. Found here are 310,000 or so clones, 80% to 90% of them singletons; the top ten hold approximately 9%. Sequencing used PBMCs or T cells enriched from blood (not recorded which). These receptors were taken from a woman younger than 35 who had recovered from COVID-19. CDR3s include the opening cysteine and the closing phenylalanine or tryptophan.

TRBV29-1	CSATEGQVGDEQFF
TRBV2	CASSKTGLDTEAFF
TRBV2	CASSDPGQAYSNTEAFF
TRBV7-9	CASSLAGLGYEQYF
TRBV12-3/TRBV12-4	CASRPSGGSAQYF
TRBV10-3	CATGGTSAQYF
TRBV4-2	CASSQDARSTSYEQYF
TRBV7-9	CASNSGPNQPQHF
TRBV5-6	CASSSNPDQPQHF
TRBV27	CASTLQGAYTGELFF
TRBV6-2/TRBV6-3	CASSYTGFDEQYF
TRBV7-2	CATPVGSRNTGELFF
TRBV28	CASSPRAWTGWQPQHF
TRBV11-1	CASSLIGQGTDEQYF
TRBV2	CASSEFPLGGEHTDTQYF